This T cell receptor beta chain was sequenced in a study of T cell responses to AZD1222 COVID-19 vaccine. The V end was cut by 2 bases, the J end by 3 bases, with 7 bases between. The CDR3 covers 13 residues. Germline CDR1 reads MNHNS; CDR2 reads SASEGT. General study findings and limits: Along spike, vaccine-associated CD4 TCRs were found throughout, with dominance at 160-218 and 743-854. Among spike-specific TCRs, nearly half reportedly target unmutated variant regions. Mostly white British, mostly female donors; authors suggested clonal diversity may be underestimated. Scientists sampled the repertoires only once the peak T cell response had passed.

A word on this clone: Its antigen is not identified.

Clones were read by immunoSEQ multiplex PCR, and TCRdb kept only the in-frame ones, dropping some. This sample has under 200,000 clones, with 91% found just once. This sequence originates from an adult in good health. This chain joins TRBV6-1 and TRBJ1-2; tentatively, D is TRBD1 (5 bases). The specimen was peripheral blood, collected on day 0 of AZD1222 vaccination. DNA for the CDR3: TGTGCCAGCAGTGAAAGACAGTACTATGGCTACACCTTC. The encoded protein is CASSERQYYGYTF.